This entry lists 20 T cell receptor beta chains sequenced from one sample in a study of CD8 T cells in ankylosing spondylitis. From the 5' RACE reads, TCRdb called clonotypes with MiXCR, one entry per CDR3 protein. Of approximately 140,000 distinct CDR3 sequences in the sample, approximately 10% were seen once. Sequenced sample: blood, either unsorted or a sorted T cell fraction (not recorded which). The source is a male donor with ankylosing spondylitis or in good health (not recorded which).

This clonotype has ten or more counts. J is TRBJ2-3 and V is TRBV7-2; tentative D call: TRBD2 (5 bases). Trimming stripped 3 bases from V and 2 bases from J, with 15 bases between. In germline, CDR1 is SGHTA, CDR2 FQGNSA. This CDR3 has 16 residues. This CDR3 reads CASSFPRGVYTDTQYF. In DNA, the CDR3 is TGTGCCAGCAGCTTCCCCCGGGGAGTTTACACAGATACGCAGTATTTT.

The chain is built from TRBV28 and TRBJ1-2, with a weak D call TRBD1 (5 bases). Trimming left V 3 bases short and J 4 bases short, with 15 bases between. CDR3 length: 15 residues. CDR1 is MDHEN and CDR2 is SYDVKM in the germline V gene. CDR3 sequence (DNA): TGTGCCAGCAGTTTCTCCGGTCAGGGAGGCTATGGCTACACCTTC. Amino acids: CASSFSGQGGYGYTF.

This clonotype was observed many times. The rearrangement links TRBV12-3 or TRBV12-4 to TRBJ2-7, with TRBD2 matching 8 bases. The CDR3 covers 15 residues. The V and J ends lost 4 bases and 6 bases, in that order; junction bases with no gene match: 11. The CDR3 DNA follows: TGTGCCAGCAGTTCTTCAGGTAGCGGGAATATCGAGCAGTACTTC. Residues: CASSSSGSGNIEQYF.

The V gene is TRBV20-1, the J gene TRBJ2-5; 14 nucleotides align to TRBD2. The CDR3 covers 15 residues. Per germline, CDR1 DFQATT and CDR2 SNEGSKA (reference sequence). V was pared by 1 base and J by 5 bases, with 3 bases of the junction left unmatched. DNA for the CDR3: TGCAGTGCTAGAGGGGGACTAGCGGGAGTGGAGACCCAGTACTTC. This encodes CSARGGLAGVETQYF.

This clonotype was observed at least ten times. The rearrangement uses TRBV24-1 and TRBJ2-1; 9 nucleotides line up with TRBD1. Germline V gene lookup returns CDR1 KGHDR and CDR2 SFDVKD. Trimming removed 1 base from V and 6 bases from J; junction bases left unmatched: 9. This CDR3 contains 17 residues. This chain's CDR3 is CATSDFPKGQGPNEQFF. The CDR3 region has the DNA TGTGCCACCAGTGATTTCCCCAAGGGACAGGGTCCCAATGAGCAGTTCTTC.

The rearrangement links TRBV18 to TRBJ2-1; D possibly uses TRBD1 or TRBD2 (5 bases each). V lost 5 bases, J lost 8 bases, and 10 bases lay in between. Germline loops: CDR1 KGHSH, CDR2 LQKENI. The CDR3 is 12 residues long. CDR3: CASSSGTDEQFF. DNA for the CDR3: TGTGCCAGCTCATCCGGGACGGATGAGCAGTTCTTC.

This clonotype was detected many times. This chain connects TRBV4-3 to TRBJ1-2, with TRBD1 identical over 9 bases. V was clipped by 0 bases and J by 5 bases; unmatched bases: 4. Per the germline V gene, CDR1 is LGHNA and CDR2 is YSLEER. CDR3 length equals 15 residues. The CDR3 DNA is TGCGCCAGCAGCCAAGATCGGGACAGGGTGTATGGCTACACCTTC. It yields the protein CASSQDRDRVYGYTF.

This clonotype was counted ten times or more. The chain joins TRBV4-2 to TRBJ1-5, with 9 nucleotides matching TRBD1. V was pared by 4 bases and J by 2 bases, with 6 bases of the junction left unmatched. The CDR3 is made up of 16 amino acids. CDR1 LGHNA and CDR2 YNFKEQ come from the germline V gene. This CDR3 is CASSRQDRGRNQPQHF. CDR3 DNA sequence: TGTGCCAGCAGCCGGCAGGACAGGGGACGCAATCAGCCCCAGCATTTT.

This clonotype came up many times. CDR3 nucleotides: TGTGCCAGCAGGCAGGGGAAAAACACCGGGGAGCTGTTTTTT. Protein sequence: CASRQGKNTGELFF. The rearrangement joins TRBV28 to TRBJ2-2, with D possibly matching TRBD1 (6 bases). With 6 bases removed from V and 2 bases from J, the gap between germline ends came to 10 bases. This CDR3 has 14 residues. CDR1 and CDR2 (germline): MDHEN, SYDVKM.

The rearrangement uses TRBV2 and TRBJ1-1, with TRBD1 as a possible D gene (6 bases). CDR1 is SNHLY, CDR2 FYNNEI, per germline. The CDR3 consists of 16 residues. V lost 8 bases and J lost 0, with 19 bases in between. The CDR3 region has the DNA TGTGCCAGCCGGAAACAGACAGGTTCCATGAACACTGAAGCTTTCTTT. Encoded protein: CASRKQTGSMNTEAFF.

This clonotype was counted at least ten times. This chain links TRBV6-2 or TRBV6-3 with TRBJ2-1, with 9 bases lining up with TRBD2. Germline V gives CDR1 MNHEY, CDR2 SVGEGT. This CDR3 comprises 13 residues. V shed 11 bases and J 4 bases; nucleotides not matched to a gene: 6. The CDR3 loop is CACWREGYNEQFF. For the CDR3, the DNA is TGTGCCTGCTGGCGGGAGGGGTACAATGAGCAGTTCTTC.

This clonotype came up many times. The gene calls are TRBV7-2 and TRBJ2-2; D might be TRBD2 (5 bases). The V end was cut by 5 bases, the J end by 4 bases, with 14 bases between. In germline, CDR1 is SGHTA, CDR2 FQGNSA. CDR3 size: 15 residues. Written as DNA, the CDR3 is TGTGCCAGCAGCGACTGGGGAGAGGTCACCGGGGAGCTGTTTTTT. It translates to CASSDWGEVTGELFF. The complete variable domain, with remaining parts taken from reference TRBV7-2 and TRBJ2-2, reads GAGVSQSPSNKVTEKGKDVELRCDPISGHTALYWYRQSLGQGLEFLIYFQGNSAPDKSGLPSDRFSAERTGGSVSTLTIQRTQQEDSAVYLCASSDWGEVTGELFFGEGSRLTVL.

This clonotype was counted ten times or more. The CDR3: CSERTVEYNSPLHF. The CDR3 coding sequence is TGCAGTGAAAGGACAGTCGAGTATAATTCACCCCTCCACTTT. The V gene is TRBV20-1, the J gene TRBJ1-6; weak D call: TRBD1 (6 bases). The germline V gene has CDR1 DFQATT and CDR2 SNEGSKA (reference sequence). The CDR3 contains 14 residues. Trimming pared 7 bases from V and 4 bases from J, leaving 14 bases between.

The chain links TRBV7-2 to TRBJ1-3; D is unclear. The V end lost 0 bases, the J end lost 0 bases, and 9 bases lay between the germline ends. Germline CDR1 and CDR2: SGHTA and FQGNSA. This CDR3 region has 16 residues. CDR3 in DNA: TGTGCCAGCAGCTTAGCCGGAGCCAACTCTGGAAACACCATATATTTT. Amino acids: CASSLAGANSGNTIYF.

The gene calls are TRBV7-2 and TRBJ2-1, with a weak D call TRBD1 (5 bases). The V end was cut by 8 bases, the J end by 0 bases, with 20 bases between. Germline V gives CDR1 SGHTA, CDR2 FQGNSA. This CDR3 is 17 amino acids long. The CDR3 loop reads CASRHWGSVSSYNEQFF. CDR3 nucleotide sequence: TGTGCCAGCCGACATTGGGGCAGCGTGAGCTCCTACAATGAGCAGTTCTTC.

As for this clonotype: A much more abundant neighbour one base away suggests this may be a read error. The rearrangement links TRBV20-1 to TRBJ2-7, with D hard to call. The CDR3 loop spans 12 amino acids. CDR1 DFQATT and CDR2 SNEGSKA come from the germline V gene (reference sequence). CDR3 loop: CSATPSSYERYF. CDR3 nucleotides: TGCAGTGCTACCCCGTCCTCCTACGAGCGGTACTTC.

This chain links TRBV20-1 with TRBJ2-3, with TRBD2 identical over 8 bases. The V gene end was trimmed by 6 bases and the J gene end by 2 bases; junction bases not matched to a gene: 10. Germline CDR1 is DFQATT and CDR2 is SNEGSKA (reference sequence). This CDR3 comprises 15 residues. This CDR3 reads CSARPGLGDTDTQYF. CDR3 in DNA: TGCAGTGCCAGACCGGGACTAGGTGACACAGATACGCAGTATTTT.

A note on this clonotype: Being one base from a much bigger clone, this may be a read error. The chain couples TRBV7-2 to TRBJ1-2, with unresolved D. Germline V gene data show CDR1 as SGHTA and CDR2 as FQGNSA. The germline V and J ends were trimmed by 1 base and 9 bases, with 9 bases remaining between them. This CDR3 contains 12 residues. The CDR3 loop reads CASSLGGGSYTF. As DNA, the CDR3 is TGTGCCAGCAGCTTAGGGGGAGGTAGCTACACCTTC.

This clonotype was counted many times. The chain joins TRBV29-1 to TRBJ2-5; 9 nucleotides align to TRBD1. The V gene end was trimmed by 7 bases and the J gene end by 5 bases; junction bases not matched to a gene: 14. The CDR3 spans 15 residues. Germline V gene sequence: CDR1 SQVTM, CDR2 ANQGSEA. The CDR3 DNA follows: TGCAGCGCTCTAACAGGGGGCGGTTTCTCTGAGACCCAGTACTTC. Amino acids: CSALTGGGFSETQYF.

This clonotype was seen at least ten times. The CDR3 loop reads CASSLGLAVNNEQFF. The CDR3 nucleotides are TGCGCCAGCAGCTTGGGACTAGCGGTCAACAATGAGCAGTTCTTC. The chain uses TRBV5-1 and TRBJ2-1; 9 bases line up with TRBD2. With V trimmed by 0 bases and J by 5 bases, 3 bases remained unmatched. The germline V gene encodes CDR1 SGHRS and CDR2 YFSETQ. CDR3 size: 15 residues. The variable domain in full, completed from reference TRBV5-1 and TRBJ2-1, reads KAGVTQTPRYLIKTRGQQVTLSCSPISGHRSVSWYQQTPGQGLQFLFEYFSETQRNKGNFPGRFSGRQFSNSRSEMNVSTLELGDSALYLCASSLGLAVNNEQFFGPGTRLTVL.